Presented here are 8 T cell receptor beta chains from one specimen sequenced in a study of CD8+CD57+ T cells in acquired aplastic anemia. Genomic DNA, serving as template, underwent TCR beta VDJ and CDR3 profiling. One entry per CDR3 protein results from TCRdb running MiXCR on the reads. The table lists a few hundred thousand distinct CDR3 sequences, 65% to 80% of them singletons. Sequenced material: sorted CD4+, CD8+, or CD8+CD57+ T cells (not recorded which) from PBMCs. These receptor sequences come from a human donor in good health, serving as a control.

This clonotype appeared a few times. The chain links TRBV20-1 to TRBJ1-1; D ambiguous. CDR1 DFQATT and CDR2 SNEGSKA come from the germline V gene (reference sequence). Trimming cost V 1 base and J 6 bases, with 12 bases left between them. The CDR3 contains 13 residues. The chain's CDR3 is CSARVPPVAEAFF. The CDR3 DNA sequence: TGCAGTGCTAGAGTCCCCCCGGTCGCTGAAGCTTTCTTT.

This clonotype was detected once. The DNA for the CDR3 is TGTGCCAGTAGTACCAAGACTGACTCTTACGCCCAGTACTTC. Protein product: CASSTKTDSYAQYF. The V call is TRBV19, the J call TRBJ2-7; D call uncertain. The V and J ends lost 4 bases and 10 bases respectively, with 20 bases between them. Germline assignment: CDR1 LNHDA and CDR2 SQIVND (reference sequence). This CDR3 contains 14 residues.

This clonotype has ten or more counts. V and J are TRBV7-2 and TRBJ2-7, with 10 bases fitting TRBD1. There are 13 residues in the CDR3. Germline V gene lookup returns CDR1 SGHTA and CDR2 FQGNSA. With V trimmed by 5 bases and J by 4 bases, 2 bases remained unmatched. CDR3 sequence reads: CASSTGQGYEQYF. The CDR3 DNA follows: TGTGCCAGCAGCACGGGACAGGGGTACGAGCAGTACTTC.

This clonotype showed up just once. The rearrangement joins TRBV4-3 to TRBJ2-7; D not certain. The CDR3 runs 15 residues. V shed 0 bases and J shed 2 bases, with 11 bases lying between them. Germline lookup yields CDR1 LGHNA and CDR2 YSLEER. The CDR3 here is CASSQDHGSAYEQYF. CDR3 nucleotides: TGCGCCAGCAGCCAAGATCACGGGTCGGCCTACGAGCAGTACTTC.

This clonotype was counted between two and nine times. The junction shows a germline mismatch at one end, possibly a read error. The genes are TRBV10-3 and TRBJ2-1; the match to TRBD2 covers 12 bases. CDR1 is ENHRY, CDR2 SYGVKD, per germline. The CDR3 has 16 residues. The DNA for the CDR3 is TGTGCCATCAGTTGGTCTAGCGGGGGGGGAGACAACGAGCAGTTCTTC. It yields the protein CAISWSSGGGDNEQFF.

This clonotype has only one observation. The chain combines TRBV12-3 or TRBV12-4 with TRBJ1-1; D gene uncertain. Deletions cut 8 bases from V and 5 bases from J, with 12 bases between. This CDR3 comprises 12 residues. The CDR3 loop reads CASDIRNTEAFF. DNA for the CDR3: TGTGCCAGCGACATACGCAATACTGAAGCTTTCTTT.

This clonotype was seen only a few times. V is TRBV20-1 and J is TRBJ1-2; D unresolved. From germline, CDR1 is DFQATT and CDR2 SNEGSKA (reference sequence). Trimming pared 2 bases from V and 5 bases from J, leaving 6 bases between. The CDR3 extends over 11 amino acids. CDR3 DNA: TGCAGTGCTAGACCAAGATATGGCTACACCTTC. Protein product: CSARPRYGYTF.

As regards this clonotype: A much larger clone differs from this one at a single base, so this may be a read error. This chain connects TRBV5-4 to TRBJ1-2, with a possible D match to TRBD1 (5 bases). Germline CDR1 SGHNT, CDR2 YYREEE (reference sequence). CDR3 length: 14 residues. CDR3 sequence (DNA): TGCGCCAGCAGCCAAGATCGGGGGAACTATGGCTACGCCTTC. Translation: CASSQDRGNYGYAF.